This TCR beta chain was retrieved from a study of cytomegalovirus exposure and HLA in healthy donors. In the case of this clone: The antigen is not known.

Study-wide results and caveats: Despite most TCR sequences being rare, some public TCRs occurred in many donors. Researchers reportedly found TCR beta sequences accurately predicted most subjects' HLA-A and HLA-B alleles.

Germline trimming cut 10 bases from V and 6 bases from J; bases unmatched to any gene: 20. The CDR3 covers 16 residues. Germline V gene lookup returns CDR1 SGHNT and CDR2 YYREEE (reference sequence). This cohort consisted of healthy bone marrow donors. The PCR employed 60 Vbeta primers together with 13 Jbeta primers. TCRdb's table, derived via immunoSEQ multiplex PCR, lists solely in-frame clones and lacks some. This sample has some 120,000 clones, with 50% to 65% found just once. The sample was PBMCs. The genes are TRBV5-4 and TRBJ2-7; 9 bases align to TRBD1. The source of this sequence is a woman between 40 and 50 years old in good health and CMV-seropositive. In nucleotides, the CDR3 is TGTGCCTCACACATGGGGACAGGGTTAGGAGGGAGCGAGCAGTACTTC. As protein: CASHMGTGLGGSEQYF.